The 8 T cell receptor beta chains given below trace back to one sample, sequenced in a study of blood T cell repertoires in COVID-19 (dated by TCRdb to the early 2020s). The library came from the immunoSEQ multiplex PCR assay. In its TCRdb copy, this immuneACCESS table keeps in-frame sequences only and misses some clones. Where compared with another copy, unresolved V genes explain less than half of these, and the others have no known cause. Present in this sample are about 14,000 clones, 70% to 90% of which were seen just once. The top ten constitute approximately 15% of the sample. Sequencing was performed on peripheral blood. Receptors were obtained from a human donor with active COVID-19. The donor label of this sample is uncertain.

The chain recombines TRBV7-9 with TRBJ2-7; TRBD1 agrees at 8 bases. Per germline, CDR1 SEHNR and CDR2 FQNEAQ (reference sequence). The CDR3 sequence is 13 residues long. With V trimmed by 5 bases and J by 6 bases, 6 bases remained unmatched. CDR3 amino acids: CASSRDRSGEQYF. The CDR3, as DNA: TGTGCCAGCAGCCGGGACAGGTCAGGCGAGCAGTACTTC.

The genes are TRBV5-1 and TRBJ2-2, with D possibly matching TRBD2 (5 bases). Germline CDR1 reads SGHRS; CDR2 reads YFSETQ. V was cut by 4 bases and J by 1 base, with 11 bases left in between. The CDR3 sequence is 15 residues long. CDR3 nucleotide sequence: TGCGCCAGCAGCCCTCGGGGTAAGAACACCGGGGAGCTGTTTTTT. This encodes CASSPRGKNTGELFF.

The chain links TRBV18 to TRBJ2-4, with a tentative D call TRBD1 (5 bases). Germline CDR1 is KGHSH and CDR2 is LQKENI. The CDR3 spans 15 residues. V was clipped by 6 bases and J by 13 bases, with 25 bases between them. CDR3 coding DNA: TGTGCCAGCTCCCCCGCTTCCTCGGCTCAGGGCACACAGTACTTC. Its protein is CASSPASSAQGTQYF.

The chain has TRBV7-6 and TRBJ2-7, with TRBD2 matching over 13 bases. With V trimmed by 5 bases and J by 3 bases, 16 bases remained unmatched. Germline V gene data show CDR1 as SGHVS and CDR2 as FNYEAQ. The CDR3 is made up of 19 amino acids. The CDR3 region is CASSVTGGWTSGSVYEQYF. The CDR3 region has the DNA TGTGCCAGCAGCGTGACAGGGGGTTGGACTAGCGGGAGTGTCTACGAGCAGTACTTC. Using reference TRBV7-6 and TRBJ2-7 for the parts outside the CDR3, the full variable domain is GAGVSQSPRYKVTKRGQDVALRCDPISGHVSLYWYRQALGQGPEFLTYFNYEAQQDKSGLPNDRFSAERPEGSISTLTIQRTEQRDSAMYRCASSVTGGWTSGSVYEQYFGPGTRLTVT.

The gene calls are TRBV30 and TRBJ2-7, with D perhaps TRBD2 (6 bases). The CDR3 runs 11 residues. Trimming pared 4 bases from V and 9 bases from J, leaving 13 bases between. Germline V gives CDR1 GTSNPN, CDR2 SVGIG (reference sequence). CDR3 nucleotides: TGTGCCTGGAATCGGGGGTGGGGGCAGTACTTC. Translation gives CAWNRGWGQYF.

This chain connects TRBV5-6 to TRBJ1-6; the match to TRBD1 covers 7 bases. The CDR3 is 17 amino acids. After removal of 0 bases from V and 3 bases from J, the junction contained 6 bases not matched to a gene. Per the germline V gene, CDR1 is SGHDT and CDR2 is YYEEEE. The CDR3 loop is CASSLVGQRYYNSPLHF. The DNA for the CDR3 is TGTGCCAGCAGCTTGGTGGGACAGCGATACTATAATTCACCCCTCCACTTT.

The J gene is TRBJ2-7, the V gene TRBV27; D unresolved. The CDR3 consists of 13 residues. CDR1 and CDR2 from the germline V gene are MNHEY and SMNVEV (reference sequence). The V and J ends lost 2 bases and 1 base respectively, with 6 bases between them. The CDR3 DNA is TGTGCCAGCAGTTTAGGTCAGTCCTACGAGCAGTACTTC. It encodes CASSLGQSYEQYF.

This clone was observed a handful of times. The chain uses TRBV7-2 and TRBJ1-1; 7 positions match TRBD1. Germline loops: CDR1 SGHTA, CDR2 FQGNSA. V shed 6 bases, J shed 1 base, and the junction held 11 bases outside the gene matches. The CDR3 covers 16 residues. The CDR3 sequence is CASSTTTGRRNTEAFF. The CDR3 DNA is TGTGCCAGCAGTACGACGACAGGGAGGAGGAACACTGAAGCTTTCTTT.